This TCR beta chain is from a study of somatic mutations in cytotoxic T cells in rheumatoid arthritis. The germline CDR1 and CDR2 sequences are GTSNPN and SVGIG (reference sequence). V dropped 0 bases and J dropped 7 bases, with 31 bases sitting between them. CDR3 length equals 20 residues. Whole-study results and caveats: In about an eighth of the roughly 60 patients, the largest CD8+ clone exceeded 20% of CD8+ cells.

As concerns this clone: The antigen is undetermined.

The data were produced by immunoSEQ multiplex PCR, yet TCRdb's version contains in-frame clones alone and is incomplete. In the table there are 15,000 to 20,000 clones, about four fifths of which are singletons. The clonotype comes from a woman aged 50 to 65 in good health. This chain uses TRBV30 with TRBJ2-1; possibly TRBD2 for D (6 bases). The sample taken for sequencing was CD8+ T cells sorted from blood. CDR3 DNA: TGTGCCTGGAGTGTAGGGGCGGGACGCAAATCCGGGACTTTCGAGAATGAGCAGTTCTTC. This gives the protein CAWSVGAGRKSGTFENEQFF.